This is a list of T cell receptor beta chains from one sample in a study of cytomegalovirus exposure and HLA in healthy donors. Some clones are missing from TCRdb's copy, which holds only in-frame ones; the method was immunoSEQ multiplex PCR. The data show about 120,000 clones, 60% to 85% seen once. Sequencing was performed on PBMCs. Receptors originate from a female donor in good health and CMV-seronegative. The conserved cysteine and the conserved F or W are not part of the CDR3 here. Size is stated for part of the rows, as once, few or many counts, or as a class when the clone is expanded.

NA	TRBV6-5	ASSYTPQASGGYT
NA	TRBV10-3	AISESDSPGGGGYT
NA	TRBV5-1	ASSLGGTVQMAQY
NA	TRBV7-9	ASSSRQGFGGELF
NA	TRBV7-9	ASSLSQGAVDTEAF
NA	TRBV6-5	ASSYGTGDNEQF
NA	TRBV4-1	ASSQVTGTNQPQH
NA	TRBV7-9	SSSFAGGSNTGELF
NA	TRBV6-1	ASRTDTYEQY
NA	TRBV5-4	ASSLPGLGNSPLH
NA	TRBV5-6	ASSLAGTGQYEQY
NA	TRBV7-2	ASSLSSYTDTQY
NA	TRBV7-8	ASSREAGVYEQY
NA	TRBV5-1	ASSPRQGPIYGYT
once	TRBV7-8	ASSLDEHGLAKQY
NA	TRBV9	ASRLQGDPYGYT
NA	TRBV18	ASSQQGSGNTEAF
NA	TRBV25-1	ASRIGWAANEKLF